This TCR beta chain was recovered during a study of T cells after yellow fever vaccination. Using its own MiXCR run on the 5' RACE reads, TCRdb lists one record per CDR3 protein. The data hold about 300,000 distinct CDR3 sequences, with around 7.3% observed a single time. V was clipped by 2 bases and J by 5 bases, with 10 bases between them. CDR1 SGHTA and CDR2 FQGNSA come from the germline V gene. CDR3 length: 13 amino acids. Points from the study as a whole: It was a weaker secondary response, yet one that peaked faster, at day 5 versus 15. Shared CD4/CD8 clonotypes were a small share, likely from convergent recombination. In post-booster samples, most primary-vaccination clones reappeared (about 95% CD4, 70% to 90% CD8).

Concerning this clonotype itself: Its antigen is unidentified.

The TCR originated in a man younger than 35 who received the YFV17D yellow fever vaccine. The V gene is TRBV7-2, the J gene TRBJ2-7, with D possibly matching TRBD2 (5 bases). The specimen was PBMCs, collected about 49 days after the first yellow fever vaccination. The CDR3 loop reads CASSLTGDHEQYV. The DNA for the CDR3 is TGTGCCAGCAGCTTAACCGGGGATCACGAGCAGTACGTC.